One and the same sample provided the 23 T cell receptor beta chains below, sequenced in a study of blood T cell repertoires in COVID-19. The data were produced by immunoSEQ multiplex PCR, yet TCRdb's version contains in-frame clones alone and is incomplete. The sample consists of approximately 85,000 clones, about nine tenths of them appearing once. The source material was peripheral blood. Source of these receptors: a man aged 45 to 65 with active or convalescent COVID-19.

The rearrangement links TRBV5-1 to TRBJ2-3; 8 nucleotides line up with TRBD1. Germline lookup yields CDR1 SGHRS and CDR2 YFSETQ. The CDR3 has 16 amino acids. The V gene end was trimmed by 4 bases and the J gene end by 4 bases; junction bases not matched to a gene: 11. The CDR3 sequence: CASSRKTGAMADTQYF. Written as DNA, the CDR3 is TGCGCCAGCAGCCGCAAGACAGGGGCCATGGCAGATACGCAGTATTTT.

The V gene is TRBV28, the J gene TRBJ1-5, with TRBD1 as a possible D gene (6 bases). The V end was cut by 6 bases, the J end by 6 bases, with 12 bases between. CDR3 length: 13 amino acids. Germline values: CDR1 MDHEN, CDR2 SYDVKM. The CDR3 loop is CASRKQGSQPQHF. The CDR3 DNA follows: TGTGCCAGCAGAAAACAGGGAAGTCAGCCCCAGCATTTT.

This clone appeared a few times. The J gene is TRBJ2-1, the V gene TRBV4-3, with D hard to call. With 0 bases removed from V and 0 bases from J, the gap between germline ends came to 12 bases. The CDR3 has 17 amino acids. In germline, CDR1 is LGHNA, CDR2 YSLEER. CDR3 residues: CASSQDLGFSSYNEQFF. CDR3 sequence (DNA): TGCGCCAGCAGCCAAGACCTCGGGTTTAGCTCCTACAATGAGCAGTTCTTC.

There are a few counts of this clone. This chain joins TRBV19 and TRBJ2-1; 7 bases are a match to TRBD2. The junction had 14 bases not matched to a gene; V was cut back by 7 bases and J by 2 bases. Germline V gene sequence: CDR1 LNHDA, CDR2 SQIVND (reference sequence). CDR3 length: 17 amino acids. The chain's CDR3 is CASTPQGGVATYNEQFF. CDR3 in DNA: TGTGCCAGTACTCCTCAGGGAGGGGTAGCGACCTACAATGAGCAGTTCTTC.

This chain links TRBV5-8 with TRBJ2-7, with D maybe TRBD1 (5 bases). Germline CDR1 and CDR2: SGHTS and YDEGEE. The CDR3 loop spans 16 amino acids. The V end was cut by 3 bases, the J end by 0 bases, with 16 bases between. The CDR3 loop reads CASSWAKGPGSYEQYF. Here the CDR3 DNA reads TGTGCCAGCAGCTGGGCAAAGGGGCCCGGCTCCTACGAGCAGTACTTC.

Comments on this clone: The sample carries other DNA sequences with the same CDR3. The V call is TRBV28, the J call TRBJ1-2; the match to TRBD1 covers 9 bases. The CDR3 is made up of 14 amino acids. Germline values: CDR1 MDHEN, CDR2 SYDVKM. V shed 5 bases, J shed 1 base, and the junction held 2 bases outside the gene matches. CDR3 protein: CASSTGGDNYGYTF. The CDR3, as DNA: TGTGCCAGCAGTACAGGGGGCGATAACTATGGCTACACCTTC.

The gene calls are TRBV25-1 and TRBJ2-1; no clear D. The length of the CDR3 is 15 residues. CDR1 is MGHDK, CDR2 SYGVNS, per germline. V dropped 4 bases and J dropped 0 bases, with 10 bases sitting between them. The CDR3: CASSGDTSSYNEQFF. The CDR3 DNA is TGTGCCAGCAGTGGTGACACGAGCTCCTACAATGAGCAGTTCTTC.

The chain employs TRBV11-2 and TRBJ1-2, with a tentative D call TRBD1 (6 bases). V was clipped by 5 bases and J by 14 bases, with 21 bases between them. Germline V gives CDR1 SGHAT, CDR2 FQNNGV. The CDR3 sequence is 13 residues long. The CDR3 spells CASSRTSDSPRTF. In DNA form, the CDR3 reads TGTGCCAGCAGCCGTACCTCGGACAGCCCGCGGACCTTC. Variable domain in full (rest from reference TRBV11-2 and TRBJ1-2): EAGVAQSPRYKIIEKRQSVAFWCNPISGHATLYWYQQILGQGPKLLIQFQNNGVVDDSQLPKDRFSAERLKGVDSTLKIQPAKLEDSAVYLCASSRTSDSPRTFGSGTRLTVV.

This chain connects TRBV30 to TRBJ2-2, with 11 bases matching TRBD2. With 2 bases clipped from V and 0 bases from J, the junction kept 8 bases outside the gene matches. The CDR3 spans 18 residues. Germline V gene sequence: CDR1 GTSNPN, CDR2 SVGIG (reference sequence). The CDR3 DNA reads TGTGCCTGGAGTACCGCCTCACTAGCGGGGGCGAACACCGGGGAGCTGTTTTTT. Its protein is CAWSTASLAGANTGELFF. Drawing the rest from reference TRBV30 and TRBJ2-2, the complete variable domain is SQTIHQWPATLVQPVGSPLSLECTVEGTSNPNLYWYRQAAGRGLQLLFYSVGIGQISSEVPQNLSASRPQDRQFILSSKKLLLSDSGFYLCAWSTASLAGANTGELFFGEGSRLTVL.

The chain combines TRBV24-1 with TRBJ2-1; TRBD2 matches at 10 bases. Germline V CDR1 and CDR2: KGHDR, SFDVKD. The CDR3 runs 18 residues. The junction had 15 bases not matched to a gene; V was cut back by 9 bases and J by 2 bases. The DNA for the CDR3 is TGTGCCACCCGAATACCGGGACTAGCGTCGGTTACCTACAATGAGCAGTTCTTC. Translating it yields CATRIPGLASVTYNEQFF.

The gene calls are TRBV19 and TRBJ1-2; 11 bases match TRBD1. Germline-derived CDR1 and CDR2 are LNHDA and SQIVND (reference sequence). The CDR3 loop spans 15 amino acids. The junction had 9 bases not matched to a gene; V was cut back by 3 bases and J by 9 bases. This CDR3 is CASSMPGQGDYSYTF. The CDR3 DNA reads as TGTGCCAGTAGTATGCCGGGACAGGGGGATTATAGCTACACCTTC.

V and J are TRBV29-1 and TRBJ1-1; D unclear. CDR3 length: 13 amino acids. Germline V gene data show CDR1 as SQVTM and CDR2 as ANQGSEA. Trimming shortened V by 7 bases and J by 1 base, and 13 bases separated the two germline ends. The CDR3 coding sequence is TGCAGCGACCTCCTGGCCAAGAACACTGAAGCTTTCTTT. It specifies CSDLLAKNTEAFF.

V gene TRBV6-5 combines with J gene TRBJ1-1; TRBD1 aligns across 7 bases. The CDR3 spans 14 residues. With 5 bases clipped from V and 6 bases from J, the junction kept 9 bases outside the gene matches. Germline V CDR1 and CDR2: MNHEY, SVGAGI. In nucleotides, the CDR3 is TGTGCCAGCAGTCCCTCAGGGGGTAACCCTGAAGCTTTCTTT. Translating gives CASSPSGGNPEAFF.

The chain carries TRBV6-1 and TRBJ1-2; D possibly corresponds to TRBD1 (5 bases). Germline CDR1 and CDR2: MNHNS and SASEGT. Trimming removed 3 bases from V and 3 bases from J, with 11 bases in between. The length of the CDR3 is 14 residues. CDR3 region: CASSDNTGDYGYTF. In DNA, the CDR3 is TGTGCCAGCAGTGACAACACGGGGGACTATGGCTACACCTTC.

The genes are TRBV19 and TRBJ2-3, with 9 bases fitting TRBD2. CDR1 and CDR2 (germline): LNHDA, SQIVND (reference sequence). The CDR3 contains 15 residues. The V and J ends lost 6 bases and 5 bases, in that order; junction bases with no gene match: 9. The CDR3 DNA reads TGTGCCAGTAGCAGTAGCGGGAGCGGTGGAGATACGCAGTATTTT. This sequence encodes CASSSSGSGGDTQYF. Together with reference TRBV19 and TRBJ2-3, the CDR3 gives the full variable domain: DGGITQSPKYLFRKEGQNVTLSCEQNLNHDAMYWYRQDPGQGLRLIYYSQIVNDFQKGDIAEGYSVSREKKESFPLTVTSAQKNPTAFYLCASSSSGSGGDTQYFGPGTRLTVL.

The J gene is TRBJ2-5, the V gene TRBV2, with 7 positions matching TRBD1. There are 13 residues in the CDR3. The V gene's germline CDR1 is SNHLY and CDR2 FYNNEI. Germline trimming cut 8 bases from V and 5 bases from J; bases unmatched to any gene: 8. The CDR3 sequence is CASSDRVIETQYF. Here the CDR3 DNA reads TGTGCCAGCTCCGACAGGGTAATTGAGACCCAGTACTTC.

The chain combines TRBV10-3 with TRBJ1-6, with D unclear. Trimming left V 6 bases short and J 8 bases short, with 11 bases between. This CDR3 has 13 residues. Germline CDR1 and CDR2: ENHRY and SYGVKD. This chain's CDR3 is CAIRGGRDSPLHF. CDR3 coding DNA: TGTGCCATCAGAGGCGGGCGGGATTCACCCCTCCACTTT.

The J gene is TRBJ2-7, the V gene TRBV5-4, with 8 bases identical to TRBD2. Germline assignment: CDR1 SGHNT and CDR2 YYREEE (reference sequence). CDR3 size: 14 residues. The V segment lost 0 bases and the J segment 4 bases; nucleotides outside the gene matches: 3. As DNA, the CDR3 is TGTGCCAGCAGCTTGGACGGGAGGGATTACGAGCAGTACTTC. Translating it yields CASSLDGRDYEQYF.

V usage is TRBV30 and J usage is TRBJ1-1; TRBD1 might be the D (5 bases). With 4 bases removed from V and 1 base from J, the gap between germline ends came to 10 bases. The CDR3 has 13 residues. Germline assignment: CDR1 GTSNPN and CDR2 SVGIG (reference sequence). This CDR3 reads CAWTLQENTEAFF. The CDR3 nucleotides are TGTGCCTGGACTTTACAGGAGAACACTGAAGCTTTCTTT.

The V and J genes are TRBV11-2 and TRBJ1-4, with 8 bases fitting TRBD1. The germline CDR1 and CDR2 sequences are SGHAT and FQNNGV. The CDR3 contains 15 residues. V was clipped by 2 bases and J by 4 bases; unmatched bases: 3. The DNA for the CDR3 is TGTGCCAGCAGCTTACAGGGGGCGTTTAATGAAAAACTGTTTTTT. Encoded protein: CASSLQGAFNEKLFF.

The rearrangement joins TRBV7-9 to TRBJ1-2, with D perhaps matching TRBD1 (5 bases). Trimming took off 5 bases at V and 8 bases at J, with 21 bases between the two ends. The CDR3 covers 15 residues. Looked up from germline, CDR1 is SEHNR and CDR2 is FQNEAQ (reference sequence). CDR3 protein: CASSTSFQGVEGYTF. DNA of the CDR3: TGTGCCAGCAGCACTTCCTTCCAGGGTGTGGAAGGCTACACCTTC.

V and J are TRBV6-5 and TRBJ2-2; 13 positions agree with TRBD2. The length of the CDR3 is 15 residues. The V segment lost 8 bases and the J segment 8 bases; nucleotides outside the gene matches: 8. Per germline, CDR1 MNHEY and CDR2 SVGAGI. The CDR3 DNA follows: TGTGCCAGCTATCGGACTAGCGGGAGTTCGGGGGAGCTGTTTTTT. This gives the protein CASYRTSGSSGELFF.

The rearrangement joins TRBV6-2 or TRBV6-3 to TRBJ2-7, with TRBD2 matching over 7 bases. In germline, CDR1 is MNHEY, CDR2 SVGEGT. V lost 5 bases, J lost 2 bases, and 9 bases stayed unmatched. The CDR3 is made up of 15 amino acids. The CDR3 protein is CASSSSGLPTYEQYF. The CDR3 coding sequence is TGTGCCAGCAGTAGCTCGGGACTACCAACCTACGAGCAGTACTTC.